This is a list of T cell receptor beta chains from one sample in a study of T cell repertoires in cytomegalovirus infection. A single record per CDR3 protein comes from TCRdb applying MiXCR to the reads. The table has some 270,000 distinct CDR3 sequences, about 17% seen once. What was sequenced was CD8+ T cells from PBMCs. These receptors were taken from a human donor in good health (CMV status not recorded). Some clones in this sample may be carry-over from other donors' samples. CDR3s include the opening cysteine and the closing phenylalanine or tryptophan. D genes are given only for firm matches. Rows may omit the clone size; those that give it use once, few, many or a size class.

cdr3_aa d_call cdr3_length v_call clone_size
CASSYATSGYNEQFF - 15 TRBV6-5 -
CASSPGGQAYEQYF TRBD1 14 TRBV7-9 -
CASSGGGASYNEQFF - 15 TRBV9 few
CASSHDRGMIDEQFF TRBD1 15 TRBV28 many
CASMSSGGTNTGELFF TRBD2 16 TRBV5-5 -
CSVVQETQYF - 10 TRBV29-1 -
CASSLGGRRETQYF - 14 TRBV5-4 few
CASSQDRGKETQYF - 14 TRBV4-1 -
CASSFERGGSGETQYF TRBD2 16 TRBV7-2 many
CASSPGPGEETQYF - 14 TRBV27 many
CASGLQESYFTTNEKLFF - 18 TRBV12-5 -
CASSIRTAHYNQPQHF - 16 TRBV19 -
CSVSSLTTYNEQFF - 14 TRBV29-1 few
CASSERQYTGELFF - 14 TRBV2 -
CSVEGEQGRVADTQYF - 16 TRBV29-1 few
CASSLARQGEKTQYF TRBD1 15 TRBV7-6 many
CAISGQGAYEQYF TRBD1 13 TRBV10-3 few
CSAQTDSNQPQHF - 13 TRBV20-1 few
CASSLATSGVNNEQFF TRBD2 16 TRBV7-8 many
CASNGDIPGLEYTEAFF - 17 TRBV19 -
CASSSPGQGALDEQFF TRBD1 16 TRBV13 -
CASTPDGRIAYEQYF - 15 TRBV7-9 many
CASSQRVLQADTQYF - 15 TRBV28 many
CASSQGQAYPYEQYF TRBD1 15 TRBV4-3 few